The 26 T cell receptor beta chains below all came from one sample that was sequenced in a study of early T cells in non-severe SARS-CoV-2 infection (dated by TCRdb to the early 2020s). The library was prepared using 5' RACE. The sample was run on a NextSeq 500. TCRdb itself trimmed the public reads at Q25 with fastp, ran MiXCR and retained productive beta chains. Each entry merges the rows of one CDR3 protein and shows their most common DNA and genes. This sample comprises about 22,000 distinct CDR3 sequences, about 4.3% of them detected only once. The top ten hold under 20% of the sample. Sequenced: whole blood. All receptors come from an adult who was a healthcare worker with PCR-confirmed SARS-CoV-2 infection or an uninfected control (not recorded which).

This clonotype was observed at least ten times. The chain couples TRBV2 to TRBJ2-2; the D is unclear. V gave up 6 bases and J gave up 6 bases, with 11 bases separating them. The CDR3 loop spans 13 amino acids. Looked up from germline, CDR1 is SNHLY and CDR2 is FYNNEI. CDR3 amino acids: CASRDTRAGELFF. As DNA, the CDR3 is TGTGCCAGCAGGGATACCCGGGCCGGGGAGCTGTTTTTT.

The rearrangement links TRBV9 to TRBJ2-1; no definite D call. This CDR3 is built from 12 residues. V gave up 1 base and J gave up 9 bases, with 8 bases separating them. CDR1 is SGDLS, CDR2 YYNGEE, per germline. This CDR3 reads CASSVNEAEQFF. Here the CDR3 DNA reads TGTGCCAGCAGCGTAAATGAGGCTGAGCAGTTCTTC. The full variable domain, in which reference TRBV9 and TRBJ2-1 provide the parts outside the CDR3, is DSGVTQTPKHLITATGQRVTLRCSPRSGDLSVYWYQQSLDQGLQFLIQYYNGEERAKGNILERFSAQQFPDLHSELNLSSLELGDSALYFCASSVNEAEQFFGPGTRLTVL.

This clonotype was detected ten times or more. The chain joins TRBV19 to TRBJ2-4; D gene unclear. V gave up 7 bases and J gave up 0 bases, with 19 bases separating them. CDR3 length equals 17 residues. Germline V gene lookup returns CDR1 LNHDA and CDR2 SQIVND (reference sequence). CDR3 protein: CASIPRAGPLAKNIQYF. The DNA for the CDR3 is TGTGCCAGTATCCCCCGGGCAGGTCCGCTAGCCAAAAACATTCAGTACTTC.

This clonotype was detected many times. V gene TRBV5-5 combines with J gene TRBJ2-2; 9 bases match TRBD1. V trimming: 7 bases; J trimming: 5 bases; junction bases outside the gene matches: 15. The CDR3 totals 17 residues. In germline, CDR1 is SGHKS, CDR2 YYEKEE (reference sequence). The CDR3 DNA reads as TGTGCCAGCGGAGGTTCCTATGGGACAGGGCCAACCGGGGAGCTGTTTTTT. Translating gives CASGGSYGTGPTGELFF.

This clonotype was detected a few times. The rearrangement joins TRBV12-3 or TRBV12-4 to TRBJ2-3, with D possibly called TRBD1 or TRBD2 (7 bases each). Trimming left V 7 bases short and J 6 bases short, with 17 bases between. This CDR3 has 14 amino acids. CDR3 nucleotides: TGTGCCAGCACCCAGAGCAGGGGGGGCGATACGCAGTATTTT. This sequence encodes CASTQSRGGDTQYF.

This clonotype was detected ten times or more. J is TRBJ2-3 and V is TRBV29-1; D assignment may be TRBD1 or TRBD2 (7 bases each). V was pared by 6 bases and J by 4 bases, with 14 bases between. The CDR3 extends over 13 amino acids. Germline CDR1 and CDR2: SQVTM and ANQGSEA. The CDR3 nucleotides read TGCAGCGTGATGGGAGGGGGCCCAGATACGCAGTATTTT. It translates to CSVMGGGPDTQYF.

V is TRBV7-6 and J is TRBJ2-3; 9 bases are shared with TRBD2. V gave up 2 bases and J gave up 0 bases; unmatched junction bases: 9. The CDR3 consists of 18 residues. Germline V CDR1 and CDR2: SGHVS, FNYEAQ. Here the CDR3 DNA reads TGTGCCAGCAGCTTAAGTCCGCGGACTAGCGCTAGCACAGATACGCAGTATTTT. Translating it yields CASSLSPRTSASTDTQYF.

This clonotype is medium-sized by share. CDR3 sequence: CSVEDLGGTEAFF. CDR3 bases: TGCAGCGTTGAAGATCTCGGAGGTACTGAAGCTTTCTTT. The chain recombines TRBV29-1 with TRBJ1-1; D gene uncertain. Trimming pared 0 bases from V and 5 bases from J, leaving 10 bases between. CDR1 SQVTM and CDR2 ANQGSEA come from the germline V gene. The CDR3 runs 13 residues.

The sample holds many counts of this clonotype. The chain links TRBV6-2 or TRBV6-3 to TRBJ2-5; the D gene could be TRBD1 or TRBD2 (6 bases each). This CDR3 has 15 residues. V dropped 6 bases and J dropped 8 bases, with 22 bases sitting between them. CDR1 MNHEY and CDR2 SVGEGT come from the germline V gene. The CDR3 region is CASRRGGTSNSTQYF. CDR3 coding DNA: TGTGCCAGCAGGCGCGGCGGGACATCTAACTCCACCCAGTACTTC.

This clonotype was seen repeatedly, ten times or more. This rearrangement joins TRBV27 to TRBJ2-2, with D possibly matching TRBD1 (5 bases). The CDR3 runs 16 residues. The germline V and J ends were trimmed by 5 bases and 3 bases, with 16 bases remaining between them. CDR1 and CDR2 from the germline V gene are MNHEY and SMNVEV (reference sequence). For the CDR3, the DNA is TGTGCCAGCAGTCCCATGACAGTAGGAGACACCGGGGAGCTGTTTTTT. It yields the protein CASSPMTVGDTGELFF.

This clonotype was seen many times. The CDR3 here is CASRPRGNTEAFF. DNA for the CDR3: TGTGCCAGCCGCCCCAGGGGCAACACTGAAGCTTTCTTT. This chain uses TRBV7-8 with TRBJ1-1; a weak D match, TRBD1 (6 bases). Deletions cut 8 bases from V and 2 bases from J, with 12 bases between. The germline gives CDR1 SGHVS, CDR2 FQNEAQ. The CDR3 is 13 amino acids.

This clonotype appeared many times. The chain employs TRBV4-3 and TRBJ2-7; D gene uncertain. Germline values: CDR1 LGHNA, CDR2 YSLEER. This CDR3 has 14 residues. Trimming left V 0 bases short and J 4 bases short, with 10 bases between. The CDR3 coding sequence is TGCGCCAGCAGCCAAGATGGTGGGTTTTACGAGCAGTACTTC. This sequence encodes CASSQDGGFYEQYF.

This clonotype was counted ten times or more. The chain links TRBV7-3 to TRBJ1-5; D unresolved. Trimming shortened V by 2 bases and J by 2 bases, and 4 bases separated the two germline ends. The CDR3 runs to 13 residues. The V gene's germline CDR1 is SGHTA and CDR2 FQGTGA. CDR3 in DNA: TGTGCCAGCAGCTTACAGGGCAATCAGCCCCAGCATTTT. It yields the protein CASSLQGNQPQHF. Full variable domain (rest looked up from reference TRBV7-3 and TRBJ1-5): GAGVSQTPSNKVTEKGKYVELRCDPISGHTALYWYRQSLGQGPEFLIYFQGTGAADDSGLPNDRFFAVRPEGSVSTLKIQRTERGDSAVYLCASSLQGNQPQHFGDGTRLSIL.

V and J are TRBV10-3 and TRBJ2-3; D is perhaps TRBD1 (6 bases). The CDR3 consists of 14 residues. Germline CDR1 and CDR2: ENHRY and SYGVKD. The CDR3 sequence: CATRDRGSTDTQYF. For the CDR3, the DNA is TGTGCGACCCGAGATAGGGGGAGCACAGATACGCAGTATTTT.

This clonotype was observed a handful of times. This chain links TRBV3-1 with TRBJ1-4; D not certain. V lost 4 bases and J 3 bases, leaving 12 bases between the germline ends. CDR3 length: 15 amino acids. Germline V gene lookup returns CDR1 LGHDT and CDR2 YNNKEL (reference sequence). The CDR3 DNA follows: TGTGCCAGCAGCCGAGACGGGTCCTCTAATGAAAAACTGTTTTTT. Translation gives CASSRDGSSNEKLFF.

The V call is TRBV5-1, the J call TRBJ2-3; D perhaps matches TRBD2 (5 bases). The V and J ends lost 0 bases and 1 base respectively, with 9 bases between them. This CDR3 is 15 amino acids long. Per the germline V gene, CDR1 is SGHRS and CDR2 is YFSETQ. CDR3 sequence: CASSLERLRTDTQYF. CDR3 in DNA: TGCGCCAGCAGCTTGGAGAGACTACGCACAGATACGCAGTATTTT.

This clonotype was seen only a few times. The chain employs TRBV7-2 and TRBJ2-2, with D unclear. Trimming stripped 0 bases from V and 0 bases from J, with 14 bases between. The CDR3 runs to 18 residues. CDR1 SGHTA and CDR2 FQGNSA come from the germline V gene. CDR3 residues: CASSLAPGPYANTGELFF. In DNA, the CDR3 is TGTGCCAGCAGCTTAGCCCCGGGCCCCTACGCGAACACCGGGGAGCTGTTTTTT.

The rearrangement joins TRBV20-1 to TRBJ2-2, with D hard to call. Per germline, CDR1 DFQATT and CDR2 SNEGSKA (reference sequence). The V and J ends lost 3 bases and 0 bases respectively, with 11 bases between them. The CDR3 runs to 15 residues. CDR3 coding DNA: TGCAGTGCTAGTTCCCCAGAAACGAACACCGGGGAGCTGTTTTTT. Translated: CSASSPETNTGELFF.

This clonotype appeared many times. This chain joins TRBV29-1 and TRBJ1-1; D not resolved. CDR1 SQVTM and CDR2 ANQGSEA come from the germline V gene. The CDR3 covers 11 residues. The CDR3 region is CGAVAETEAFF. DNA of the CDR3: TGCGGCGCGGTCGCGGAGACTGAAGCTTTCTTT.

The rearrangement links TRBV10-1 to TRBJ1-6, with unresolved D. The V gene lost 2 bases and the J gene lost 7 bases, with 15 bases spanning the gap. Germline CDR1 WNHNN, CDR2 SYGVQD (reference sequence). The CDR3 contains 16 residues. In DNA form, the CDR3 reads TGCGCCAGCAGTGAGGGCAGTTTCCCCTCGAATTCACCCCTCCACTTT. Amino acids: CASSEGSFPSNSPLHF.

This clonotype was counted ten times or more. The gene calls are TRBV14 and TRBJ2-3; no definite D call. The length of the CDR3 is 14 residues. CDR1 SGHDN and CDR2 FVKESK come from the germline V gene. Trimming removed 1 base at V and 6 bases at J, with 11 bases between. Written as DNA, the CDR3 is TGTGCCAGCAGCCAAGTTGGGATCGGGGATACGCAGTATTTT. This encodes CASSQVGIGDTQYF.

The sample holds many counts of this clonotype. V is TRBV10-1 and J is TRBJ2-1; D possibly corresponds to TRBD1 (6 bases). The CDR3 totals 15 residues. The ends were cut back, 6 bases at V and 8 bases at J, with 20 bases in the middle. From germline, CDR1 is WNHNN and CDR2 SYGVQD (reference sequence). The CDR3, as DNA: TGCGCCAGCAGAAATCCGCGTGGGCAGGGGTATGAGCAGTTCTTC. Its translation: CASRNPRGQGYEQFF.

In its sample, this clonotype is large. This sequence joins TRBV12-3 or TRBV12-4 and TRBJ2-1; 8 bases agree with TRBD2. This CDR3 region has 15 residues. Trimming at V came to 6 bases and at J to 0 bases, leaving 4 bases not matched to a gene. The CDR3, as DNA: TGTGCCAGCAGAGCGGGGGCGAGCTCCTACAATGAGCAGTTCTTC. Residues: CASRAGASSYNEQFF.

This clonotype has ten or more counts. The rearrangement links TRBV19 to TRBJ1-1; D may be TRBD1 (6 bases). This CDR3 has 12 residues. The germline gives CDR1 LNHDA, CDR2 SQIVND (reference sequence). With 8 bases removed from V and 5 bases from J, the gap between germline ends came to 12 bases. CDR3 sequence (DNA): TGTGCCAGTCGCCAACAGGGAACTGAAGCTTTCTTT. Its translation: CASRQQGTEAFF. Filled out from reference TRBV19 and TRBJ1-1, the complete variable domain reads DGGITQSPKYLFRKEGQNVTLSCEQNLNHDAMYWYRQDPGQGLRLIYYSQIVNDFQKGDIAEGYSVSREKKESFPLTVTSAQKNPTAFYLCASRQQGTEAFFGQGTRLTVV.

This clonotype was seen repeatedly, ten times or more. The V gene is TRBV4-1, the J gene TRBJ2-6, with a weak D call TRBD1 (6 bases). Germline V lookup: CDR1 MGHRA, CDR2 YSYEKL. V lost 7 bases and J 2 bases, leaving 15 bases between the germline ends. This CDR3 contains 16 residues. CDR3 residues: CASTTGTSAGANVLTF. The CDR3 DNA is TGCGCCAGCACGACCGGGACATCGGCTGGGGCCAACGTCCTGACTTTC.

This clonotype showed up just a few times. The chain uses TRBV7-2 and TRBJ1-6, with D hard to call. Trimming shortened V by 5 bases and J by 5 bases, and 13 bases separated the two germline ends. This CDR3 has 15 residues. Germline CDR1 reads SGHTA; CDR2 reads FQGNSA. The DNA of the CDR3 is TGTGCCAGCAGCCTCTCAGGAGGAGATAATTCACCCCTCCACTTT. Translation: CASSLSGGDNSPLHF.